The clone carrying this T cell receptor (beta chain) was found a few times. This record comes from a study of patients and donors after allogeneic stem cell transplantation. This CDR3 is built from 14 residues. The germline V gene encodes CDR1 MNHEY and CDR2 SMNVEV (reference sequence). Trimming took off 0 bases at V and 7 bases at J, with 13 bases between the two ends. MiXCR, run by TCRdb on the RT-PCR reads, gives a single entry per CDR3 protein. The sample contains around 70,000 distinct CDR3 sequences, 26% of which appear only once. The receptor's source is a human donor who was either an allogeneic HSCT recipient or a stem cell or donor lymphocyte infusion donor (not recorded which). It is not recorded whose cells these are; they may come from a transplant donor. Input material: blood, either unsorted or a sorted T cell fraction (not recorded which). The V and J genes are TRBV27 and TRBJ2-7, with D maybe TRBD1 (5 bases). The CDR3 coding sequence is TGTGCCAGCAGTTTATCCTTTGAGGCAGGGGAGCAGTACTTC. The encoded protein is CASSLSFEAGEQYF.